This T cell receptor (beta chain) stems from a study of cytomegalovirus exposure and HLA in healthy donors. Study-wide points: In a later analysis, DRB1 alleles had the most associated TCRs; HLA-C alleles the fewest.

It was with 60 Vbeta and 13 Jbeta primers that the PCR ran. Sequencing was performed with immunoSEQ multiplex PCR; in TCRdb, only in-frame clones are kept and a portion is missing. Found here are 150,000 to 200,000 clones, less than 90% of them singletons; the top ten hold 1.1% to 1.5%. The V gene's germline CDR1 is GTSNPN and CDR2 SVGIG (reference sequence). CDR3 length: 12 residues. V gave up 4 bases and J gave up 5 bases, with 11 bases separating them. Donors were nominally healthy when sampled, though unrecorded immune exposures were likely. A note on this clone: Its specificity is not known.

This receptor was identified in a girl aged 5 to 17 in good health and CMV-seropositive. Sequences were obtained from PBMCs. The gene calls are TRBV30 and TRBJ1-1, with unresolved D. CDR3 residues: CAWTDGDTEAFF. CDR3 nucleotide sequence: TGTGCCTGGACCGACGGGGATACTGAAGCTTTCTTT.